Here is one T cell receptor beta chain with its context. Its antigen is as yet unknown. The entry originates in a study of Ad26.COV2.S vaccination and SARS-CoV-2 variants. Study-wide results and caveats: Non-spike TCR breadth did not differ much between vaccine and placebo recipients.

V was clipped by 0 bases and J by 10 bases, with 13 bases between them. The germline CDR1 and CDR2 sequences are KGHSH and LQKENI. The CDR3 contains 15 residues. Treatment: roughly 19 received Ad26.COV2.S at low or high dose, single or two shots; five or six received placebo; per-sample allocation not given. The investigators took samples on day 63 after the first vaccine or placebo injection. Assay used: immunoSEQ multiplex PCR; TCRdb lists only in-frame clones, some missing. Of hundreds of thousands of clones in the sample, around 90% are singletons; the top ten hold around 3.7%. The chain is built from TRBV18 and TRBJ1-6; the D gene is possibly TRBD1 (5 bases). The sequencing here drew on peripheral blood, taken in a trial of Ad26.COV2.S vaccine versus placebo. The origin of this receptor is a person aged 18-60 years who received the Ad26.COV2.S COVID-19 vaccine or a placebo. The CDR3, as DNA: TGTGCCAGCTCACCACCGAGAGGGGCGAGCTCACCCCTCCACTTT. As protein: CASSPPRGASSPLHF.